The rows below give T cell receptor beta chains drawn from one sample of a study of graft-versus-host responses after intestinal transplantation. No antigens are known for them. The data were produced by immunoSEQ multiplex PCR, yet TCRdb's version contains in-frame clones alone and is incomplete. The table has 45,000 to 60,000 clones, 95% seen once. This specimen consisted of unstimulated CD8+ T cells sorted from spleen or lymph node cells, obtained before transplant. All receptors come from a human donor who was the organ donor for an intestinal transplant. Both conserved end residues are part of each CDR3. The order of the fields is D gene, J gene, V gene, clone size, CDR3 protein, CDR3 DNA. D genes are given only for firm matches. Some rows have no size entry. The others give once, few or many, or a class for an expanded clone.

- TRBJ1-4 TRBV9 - CASSDGQGLIEKLFF TGTGCCAGCAGCGATGGGCAGGGGCTTATTGAAAAACTGTTTTTT
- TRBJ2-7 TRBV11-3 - CASSLPGNEQYF TGTGCCAGCAGCTTACCGGGAAACGAGCAGTACTTC
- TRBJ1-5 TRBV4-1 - CASSRIGGEGNQPQHF TGCGCCAGCAGCCGAATAGGGGGGGAGGGAAATCAGCCCCAGCATTTT
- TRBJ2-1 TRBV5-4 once CASSSLAGASYNEQFF TGTGCCAGCAGTTCATTGGCGGGCGCCTCCTACAATGAGCAGTTCTTC
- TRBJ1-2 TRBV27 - CASGATGNAYPYGYTF TGTGCCAGCGGGGCTACAGGAAATGCTTACCCATATGGCTACACCTTC
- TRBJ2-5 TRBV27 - CASSFQETQYF TGTGCCAGCAGTTTTCAAGAGACCCAGTACTTC
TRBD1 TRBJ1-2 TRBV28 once CASTLNTGVGYTF TGTGCCAGCACCTTGAATACAGGGGTTGGCTACACCTTC
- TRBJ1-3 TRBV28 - CASSLFTGPGNTIYF TGTGCCAGCAGTTTATTCACAGGCCCTGGAAACACCATATATTTT
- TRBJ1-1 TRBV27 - CASSLGEHTEAFF TGTGCCAGCAGTTTAGGGGAACACACTGAAGCTTTCTTT
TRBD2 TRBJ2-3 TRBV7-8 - CASSQGAGGRDTQYF TGTGCCAGCAGCCAAGGGGCGGGGGGGCGAGATACGCAGTATTTT
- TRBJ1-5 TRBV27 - CASSLVGGTPGSQPQHF TGTGCCAGCAGTTTAGTCGGGGGGACCCCGGGAAGTCAGCCCCAGCATTTT
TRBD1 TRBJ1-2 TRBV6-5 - CASKGTGIYGYTF TGTGCCAGCAAGGGGACAGGGATCTATGGCTACACCTTC
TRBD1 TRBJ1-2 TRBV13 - CASSLGGDRGLWGYTF TGTGCCAGCAGCTTAGGCGGGGACAGGGGGCTTTGGGGCTACACCTTC
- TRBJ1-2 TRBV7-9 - CASSLVRDNYGYTF TGTGCCAGCAGCTTAGTCAGGGATAACTATGGCTACACCTTC
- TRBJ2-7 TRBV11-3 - CASSFSQGGYEQYF TGTGCCAGCAGCTTCTCCCAGGGAGGCTACGAGCAGTACTTC
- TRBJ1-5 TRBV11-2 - CASSRGGNSNQPQHF TGTGCCAGCAGCCGGGGGGGGAATAGCAATCAGCCCCAGCATTTT
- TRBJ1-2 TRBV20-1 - CSARDNYGYTF TGCAGTGCTAGGGATAACTATGGCTACACCTTC
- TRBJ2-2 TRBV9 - CASSVEVQASGELFF TGTGCCAGCAGCGTAGAGGTACAGGCGTCCGGGGAGCTGTTTTTT
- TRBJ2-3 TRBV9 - CASSVGIAGDIPDTQYF TGTGCCAGCAGCGTAGGAATCGCGGGGGACATCCCGGATACGCAGTATTTT
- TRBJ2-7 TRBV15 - CATSRDLTYFIYEQYF TGTGCCACCAGCAGAGATCTGACCTACTTCATTTACGAGCAGTACTTC
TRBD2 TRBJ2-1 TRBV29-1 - CSVEESGGIFNEQFF TGCAGCGTTGAAGAATCGGGGGGAATCTTCAATGAGCAGTTCTTC
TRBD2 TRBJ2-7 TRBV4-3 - CASSPGTSTTYEQYF TGCGCCAGCAGCCCCGGGACTAGCACAACCTACGAGCAGTACTTC
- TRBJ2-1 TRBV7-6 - CASSPGEGVYNEQFF TGTGCCAGCAGCCCTGGAGAGGGGGTTTACAATGAGCAGTTCTTC
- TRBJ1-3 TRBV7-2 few CASSPEGGTGNTIYF TGTGCCAGCAGCCCCGAGGGAGGGACTGGAAACACCATATATTTT
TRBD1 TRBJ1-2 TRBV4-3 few CASSQQRGTVDKGYTF TGCGCCAGCAGCCAACAAAGGGGGACAGTCGATAAAGGCTACACCTTC
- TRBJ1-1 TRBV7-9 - CASSLVRDSKAFF TGTGCCAGCAGCTTAGTCCGAGACAGCAAAGCTTTCTTT